This TCR beta chain comes out of a study of cytomegalovirus exposure and HLA in healthy donors. Study context: An early release of data contained 80 million to 85 million unique TCRs, which came from HLA-typed donors.

The PCR used 60 Vbeta and 13 Jbeta primers. Sequencing was performed with immunoSEQ multiplex PCR; in TCRdb, only in-frame clones are kept and a portion is missing. Of fewer than 200,000 clones listed, around 80% are singletons. This CDR3 comprises 16 residues. CDR1 is SEHNR and CDR2 is FQNEAQ in the germline V gene (reference sequence). V gave up 5 bases and J gave up 1 base; unmatched junction bases: 7. This chain joins TRBV7-9 and TRBJ2-7; TRBD1 matches 11 bases. This receptor was identified in a man between 40 and 49 years old in good health and CMV-seronegative. The sequencing input was PBMCs. CDR3 in DNA: TGTGCCAGCAGCCGGACAGGGGGCGTTTTTTCCTACGAGCAGTACTTC. This encodes CASSRTGGVFSYEQYF.